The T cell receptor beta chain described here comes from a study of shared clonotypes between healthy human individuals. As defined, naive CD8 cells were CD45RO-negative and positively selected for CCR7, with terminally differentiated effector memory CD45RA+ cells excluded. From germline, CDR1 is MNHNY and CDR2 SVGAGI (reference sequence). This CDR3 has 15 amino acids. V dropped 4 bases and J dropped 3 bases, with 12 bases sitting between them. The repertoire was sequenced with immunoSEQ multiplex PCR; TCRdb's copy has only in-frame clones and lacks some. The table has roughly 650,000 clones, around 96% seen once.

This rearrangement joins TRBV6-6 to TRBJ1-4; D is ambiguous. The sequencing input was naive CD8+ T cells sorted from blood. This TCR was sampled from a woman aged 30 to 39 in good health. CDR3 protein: CASSSDGVPNEKLFF. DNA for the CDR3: TGTGCCAGCAGTTCGGACGGAGTACCTAATGAAAAACTGTTTTTT.